This T cell receptor (beta chain) was obtained from a study of shared clonotypes between healthy human individuals. On this clone itself: The antigen is unknown.

Germline values: CDR1 MNHEY, CDR2 SVGAGI. Trimming took 5 bases from V and 5 from J; bases not matched to a gene: 8. The CDR3 has 14 amino acids. Study-wide results and caveats: Researchers sampled blood only, noting tissue repertoires likely differ.

The study used some 100 million PBMCs per unsorted sample for genomic DNA. It was at deep level that the assay was run. Sequenced by immunoSEQ multiplex PCR; TCRdb stores in-frame clones only, minus some. Found here are about 500,000 clones, roughly three quarters of them singletons; the top ten hold about 12%. Specimen: PBMCs. This clonotype was sampled from a woman aged 40 to 50 in good health. Some clones in this sample may be carry-over from other donors' samples. The chain links TRBV6-5 to TRBJ2-7; 8 bases agree with TRBD1. The CDR3 loop reads CASSPRTGRNEQYF. DNA for the CDR3: TGTGCCAGCAGTCCAAGGACAGGGAGGAACGAGCAGTACTTC.